In its sample, the clone carrying this T cell receptor beta chain was seen a few times. This specimen comes from a study of blood T cell repertoires in COVID-19. Study as a whole: Acute and convalescent COVID-19 samples came from the United States, Italy and Spain. Sources were T cells, B-cell-depleted T cells, or PBMCs; the material itself was cDNA or gDNA.

Germline lookup yields CDR1 MNHEY and CDR2 SVGEGT. CDR3 length: 14 amino acids. Trimming left V 4 bases short and J 4 bases short, with 13 bases between. Original handling: Researchers report that nucleated cell counts were estimated from reference gene primer amplification. The method was immunoSEQ multiplex PCR; TCRdb's version includes in-frame clones alone and lacks a portion of them. The V and J calls and clone size were taken over from that table, and D and trimming were inferred from the DNA. The table lists about 240,000 clones, approximately 86% of them singletons. This TCR was recovered from a woman in her 70s with active or convalescent COVID-19. The V and J genes are TRBV6-2 or TRBV6-3 and TRBJ1-2; D remains ambiguous. The sequencing sample was made of peripheral blood. CDR3 DNA sequence: TGTGCCAGCAGTTTCATTGGGCAGGTCTATGGCTACACCTTC. Residues: CASSFIGQVYGYTF.